The rows below give T cell receptor beta chains drawn from one sample of a study of blood T cell repertoires in COVID-19. Profiled with immunoSEQ multiplex PCR; TCRdb holds only in-frame clones, not every one. The data contain about 100,000 clones, roughly 83% of them singletons. The sample taken for sequencing was peripheral blood. These TCRs come from a woman aged 60-75 years with acute or convalescent COVID-19. CDR3s include the opening cysteine and the closing phenylalanine or tryptophan. D genes are given only for firm matches. Size tells how often a clone was seen (once, few, many) or the class of an expanded clone, and some rows leave it out.

v_call,d_call,clone_size,j_call,cdr3_aa,cdr3_nt
TRBV29-1,NA,NA,TRBJ1-1,CSVSGSYTEAFF,TGCAGCGTCTCAGGGTCGTACACTGAAGCTTTCTTT
TRBV3-1/TRBV3-2,NA,once,TRBJ1-1,CASSQGAGLVYTEAFF,TGTGCCAGCAGCCAAGGTGCGGGACTTGTGTACACTGAAGCTTTCTTT
TRBV6-5,NA,NA,TRBJ2-2,CASSYRAGELFF,TGTGCCAGCAGTTACCGGGCCGGGGAGCTGTTTTTT
TRBV2,TRBD2,NA,TRBJ2-1,CASRIAGGYNEQFF,TGTGCCAGCAGGATAGCGGGGGGGTACAATGAGCAGTTCTTC
TRBV11-2,TRBD2,few,TRBJ2-1,CASRRPGGNGNEQFF,TGTGCCAGCAGGCGGCCGGGGGGGAATGGTAATGAGCAGTTCTTC
TRBV4-1,NA,NA,TRBJ1-6,CASSQIEGGSSYNSPLHF,TGCGCCAGCAGCCAGATTGAAGGGGGTAGCTCCTATAATTCACCCCTCCACTTT
TRBV24-1,NA,NA,TRBJ2-5,CATSDQTPPETQYF,TGTGCCACCAGTGACCAGACTCCACCAGAGACCCAGTACTTC
TRBV5-1,TRBD1,NA,TRBJ1-2,CASSLGQGAYGYTF,TGCGCCAGCAGCTTGGGGCAGGGGGCCTATGGCTACACCTTC
TRBV5-1,NA,NA,TRBJ1-6,CASSPGPSGNPPLHF,TGCGCCAGCAGCCCAGGGCCCTCCGGAAATCCACCCCTCCACTTT
TRBV2,NA,NA,TRBJ1-5,CASSEDRAQPQHF,TGTGCCAGCAGTGAAGATCGCGCTCAGCCCCAGCATTTT
TRBV7-3,TRBD1,NA,TRBJ1-1,CASSLNRGNTEAFF,TGTGCCAGCAGCTTAAACAGGGGGAACACTGAAGCTTTCTTT
TRBV11-1,TRBD1,NA,TRBJ1-3,CATAEDRTGNTIYF,TGTGCCACCGCCGAGGACAGGACCGGAAACACCATATATTTT
TRBV30,TRBD2,NA,TRBJ2-1,CALTGTSGYYNEQFF,TGTGCCTTAACCGGGACTAGCGGGTACTACAATGAGCAGTTCTTC
TRBV7-9,NA,NA,TRBJ1-2,CASSAPDFLYGYTF,TGTGCCAGCAGCGCCCCGGACTTTCTCTATGGCTACACCTTC
TRBV7-7,NA,NA,TRBJ2-5,CASSLGFRTQTETQYF,TGTGCCAGCAGCTTAGGGTTTAGGACACAAACAGAGACCCAGTACTTC
TRBV10-3,TRBD2,NA,TRBJ2-1,CAISAIAGGLGEQFF,TGTGCCATCAGCGCCATAGCGGGGGGCCTAGGTGAGCAGTTCTTC
TRBV4-1,TRBD1,NA,TRBJ2-5,CASSQVQGLETQYF,TGCGCCAGCAGCCAAGTACAGGGGTTGGAGACCCAGTACTTC
TRBV28,TRBD1,once,TRBJ1-3,CAIHRGHGNTIYF,TGTGCCATCCACAGGGGGCATGGAAACACCATATATTTT